The source of this T cell receptor (beta chain) is a study of shared clonotypes between healthy human individuals. Findings and limits, study-wide: On the whole, naive subsets had larger estimated richness than memory subsets had. Rarefaction showed sorted-subset sequencing was incomplete despite large depth.

The CDR3 contains 17 residues. CDR1 and CDR2 from the germline V gene are LNHDA and SQIVND (reference sequence). The V end lost 5 bases, the J end lost 0 bases, and 17 bases lay between the germline ends. Each sorted subset replicate got 200 ng genomic DNA, tens of thousands of genomes. Produced via immunoSEQ multiplex PCR; TCRdb's table is partial and in-frame only. The repertoire consists of about 1 million clones, with roughly 75% occurring once and the leading ten covering roughly 1.5%. Worth noting for this clone: Its antigen is unknown.

CD4+ cells underwent separation, giving CD45RA+ naive and CD45RA-negative memory subsets. The rearrangement links TRBV19 to TRBJ1-5; a possible D gene is TRBD1 (6 bases). The TCR was taken from a man aged 18-30 years in good health. Sequenced input: memory CD4+ T cells sorted from blood. The sample's subset: CD45RA-negative fraction. CDR3 nucleotide sequence: TGTGCCAGTAGTCCCAGGGGAGAAGGGGGTAGCAATCAGCCCCAGCATTTT. It specifies CASSPRGEGGSNQPQHF.